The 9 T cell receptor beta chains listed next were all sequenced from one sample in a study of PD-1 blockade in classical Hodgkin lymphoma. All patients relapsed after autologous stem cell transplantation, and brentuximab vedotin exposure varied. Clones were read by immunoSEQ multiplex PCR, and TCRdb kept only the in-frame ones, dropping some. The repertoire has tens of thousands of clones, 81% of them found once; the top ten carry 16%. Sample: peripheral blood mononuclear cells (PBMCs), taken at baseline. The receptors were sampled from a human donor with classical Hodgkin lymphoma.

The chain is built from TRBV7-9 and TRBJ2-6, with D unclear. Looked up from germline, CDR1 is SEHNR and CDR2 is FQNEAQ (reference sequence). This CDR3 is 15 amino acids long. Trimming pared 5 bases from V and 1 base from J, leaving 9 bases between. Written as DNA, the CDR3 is TGTGCCAGCAGCCGCGATGGGTCTGGGGCCAACGTCCTGACTTTC. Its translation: CASSRDGSGANVLTF. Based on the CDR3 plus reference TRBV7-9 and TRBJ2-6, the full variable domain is DTGVSQNPRHKITKRGQNVTFRCDPISEHNRLYWYRQTLGQGPEFLTYFQNEAQLEKSRLLSDRFSAERPKGSFSTLEIQRTEQGDSAMYLCASSRDGSGANVLTFGAGSRLTVL.

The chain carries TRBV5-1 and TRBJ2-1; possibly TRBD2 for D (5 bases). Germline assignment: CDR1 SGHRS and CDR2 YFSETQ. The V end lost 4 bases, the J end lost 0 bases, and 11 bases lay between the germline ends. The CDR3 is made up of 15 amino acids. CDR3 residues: CASSKDLASYNEQFF. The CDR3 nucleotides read TGCGCCAGCAGCAAGGACTTAGCCTCCTACAATGAGCAGTTCTTC.

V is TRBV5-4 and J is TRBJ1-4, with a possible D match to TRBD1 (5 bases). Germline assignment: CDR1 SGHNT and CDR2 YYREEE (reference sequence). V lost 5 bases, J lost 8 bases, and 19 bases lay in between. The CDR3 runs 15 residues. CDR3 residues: CASSPLGALAEKLFF. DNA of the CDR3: TGTGCCAGCAGTCCTCTTGGGGCCCTGGCGGAAAAACTGTTTTTT.

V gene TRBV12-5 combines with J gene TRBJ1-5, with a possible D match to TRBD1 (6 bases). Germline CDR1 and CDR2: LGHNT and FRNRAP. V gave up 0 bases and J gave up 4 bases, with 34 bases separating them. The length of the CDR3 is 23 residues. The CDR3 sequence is CASGLVPAMVTGYREKRNQPQHF. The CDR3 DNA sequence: TGTGCTAGTGGTTTGGTGCCCGCGATGGTCACAGGGTACCGGGAGAAAAGGAATCAGCCCCAGCATTTT.

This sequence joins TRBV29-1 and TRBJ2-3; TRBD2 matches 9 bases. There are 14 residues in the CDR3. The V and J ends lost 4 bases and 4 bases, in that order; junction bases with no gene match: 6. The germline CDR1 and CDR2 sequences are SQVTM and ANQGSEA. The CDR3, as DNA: TGCAGCGTTGCTGCTAGCGGGAACGCAGATACGCAGTATTTT. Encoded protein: CSVAASGNADTQYF.

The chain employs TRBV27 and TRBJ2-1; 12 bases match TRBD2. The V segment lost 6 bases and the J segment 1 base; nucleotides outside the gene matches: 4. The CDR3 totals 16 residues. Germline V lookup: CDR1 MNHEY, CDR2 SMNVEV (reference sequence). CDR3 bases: TGTGCCAGCAGCCCTAGCGGGAGGGGTTCCTACAATGAGCAGTTCTTC. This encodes CASSPSGRGSYNEQFF.

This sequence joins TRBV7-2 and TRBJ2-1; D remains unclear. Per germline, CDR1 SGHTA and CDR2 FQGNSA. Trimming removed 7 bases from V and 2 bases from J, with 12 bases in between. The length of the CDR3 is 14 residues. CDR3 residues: CASTPGLTYNEQFF. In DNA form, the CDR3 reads TGTGCCAGCACCCCGGGTCTTACCTACAATGAGCAGTTCTTC.

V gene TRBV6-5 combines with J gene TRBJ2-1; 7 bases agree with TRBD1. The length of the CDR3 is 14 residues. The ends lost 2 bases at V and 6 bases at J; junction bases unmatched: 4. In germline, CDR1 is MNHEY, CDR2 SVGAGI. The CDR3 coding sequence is TGTGCCAGCAGTTACGAGGGGGCTCGCAATGAGCAGTTCTTC. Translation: CASSYEGARNEQFF.

CDR3 residues: CASSQIRDRRNYGYTF. DNA of the CDR3: TGCGCCAGCAGCCAAATCCGGGACAGGAGAAACTATGGCTACACCTTC. The rearrangement joins TRBV4-1 to TRBJ1-2, with 8 bases fitting TRBD1. Per the germline V gene, CDR1 is MGHRA and CDR2 is YSYEKL. Unmatched junction bases numbered 7, after V lost 2 bases and J lost 2 bases. This CDR3 contains 16 residues.